This T cell receptor (beta chain) is from a study of blood T cell repertoires in COVID-19. Measured with immunoSEQ multiplex PCR; TCRdb has only the in-frame clones, and not every one. The sample consists of roughly 200,000 clones, around nine tenths of them appearing once. V gave up 0 bases and J gave up 7 bases, with 7 bases separating them. The germline CDR1 and CDR2 sequences are LGHDT and YNNKEL (reference sequence). The CDR3 loop spans 13 amino acids. The chain combines TRBV3-1 (or the pseudogene TRBV3-2) with TRBJ1-5; D possibly corresponds to TRBD1 (5 bases). This sequence was found in a man younger than 30 with active or convalescent COVID-19. The sequenced material came from peripheral blood. CDR3 protein: CASSQDRVQPQHF. As DNA, the CDR3 is TGTGCCAGCAGCCAAGACAGGGTCCAGCCCCAGCATTTT.